A single count supports the clone carrying this T cell receptor beta chain. Its cognate antigen is unknown. These data are taken from a study of cytotoxic CD8 clonotypes in ibrutinib-treated CLL. Study information: Roughly 10 relapsed/refractory, around 14 treatment-naive; around 18 IGHV unmutated. Response sampling occurred after a median 12 months of treatment (range 6 to 36).

V dropped 0 bases and J dropped 0 bases, with 8 bases sitting between them. This CDR3 comprises 15 residues. In germline, CDR1 is SGHNT, CDR2 YYREEE (reference sequence). Study findings and constraints: In comparison with age-matched healthy donors, baseline clonality was higher and tracked circulating CD8+ T-cell counts.

Libraries were prepared by immunoSEQ multiplex PCR; TCRdb keeps only in-frame clonotypes and omits some of them. The sample contains about 21,000 clones, around 70% of which appear only once. The chain has TRBV5-4 and TRBJ2-3; tentatively, D is TRBD2 (5 bases). The sequence derives from a human donor with chronic lymphocytic leukemia. This specimen consisted of PBMCs, obtained before ibrutinib treatment. In DNA form, the CDR3 reads TGTGCCAGCAGCTTGGGTAGCGCCAGCACAGATACGCAGTATTTT. The encoded protein is CASSLGSASTDTQYF.